Listed below are T cell receptor beta chains from one sample, sequenced in a study of human T cells and chemical hapten exposure. Using its own MiXCR run on the RACE reads, TCRdb lists one record per CDR3 protein. The profile shows 80,000 to 95,000 distinct CDR3 sequences, 9.6% of them singletons. The sequenced sample was whole blood, obtained in connection with sensitization to the hapten diphenylcyclopropenone (DPC). These receptors all come from a woman aged 40 to 50 with alopecia areata. Some clones in this sample may be carry-over from other donors' samples. Both conserved end residues are part of each CDR3. The D gene is left open where the match is weak.

j_call: TRBJ2-7; d_call: TRBD2; v_call: TRBV7-2; cdr3_aa: CASTGLAGTYEQYF
j_call: TRBJ2-7; d_call: .; v_call: TRBV5-1; cdr3_aa: CASSLGYAEYEQYF
j_call: TRBJ2-1; d_call: TRBD2; v_call: TRBV7-6; cdr3_aa: CASSRPLAGGYNEQFF
j_call: TRBJ1-1; d_call: .; v_call: TRBV4-1; cdr3_aa: CASSQVARDDTEAFF
j_call: TRBJ2-4; d_call: TRBD1; v_call: TRBV29-1; cdr3_aa: CSVGTGGKNIQYF
j_call: TRBJ1-2; d_call: TRBD1; v_call: TRBV6-2/TRBV6-3; cdr3_aa: CASRSTGGSGYGYTF
j_call: TRBJ1-5; d_call: .; v_call: TRBV11-2; cdr3_aa: CASSLSLAQPQHF
j_call: TRBJ2-5; d_call: TRBD2; v_call: TRBV3-1; cdr3_aa: CASRKTSGGARETQYF
j_call: TRBJ1-5; d_call: .; v_call: TRBV27; cdr3_aa: CASSLWGSLSNQPQHF
j_call: TRBJ2-3; d_call: TRBD2; v_call: TRBV7-2; cdr3_aa: CASSLVWREDTQYF
j_call: TRBJ1-1; d_call: .; v_call: TRBV11-2; cdr3_aa: CASSPGPYTEAFF
j_call: TRBJ1-1; d_call: .; v_call: TRBV28; cdr3_aa: CASSPVIRNTEAFF
j_call: TRBJ2-5; d_call: .; v_call: TRBV4-1; cdr3_aa: CASSQAHRETQYF
j_call: TRBJ2-7; d_call: .; v_call: TRBV7-2; cdr3_aa: CASSSGLEQYF
j_call: TRBJ2-3; d_call: .; v_call: TRBV4-1; cdr3_aa: CASSQVGSDTQYF
j_call: TRBJ1-2; d_call: .; v_call: TRBV28; cdr3_aa: CASSASWHGYTF
j_call: TRBJ1-4; d_call: .; v_call: TRBV12-3/TRBV12-4; cdr3_aa: CASSLQGPGREKLFF
j_call: TRBJ2-7; d_call: .; v_call: TRBV13; cdr3_aa: CASSQTPGRGQYF